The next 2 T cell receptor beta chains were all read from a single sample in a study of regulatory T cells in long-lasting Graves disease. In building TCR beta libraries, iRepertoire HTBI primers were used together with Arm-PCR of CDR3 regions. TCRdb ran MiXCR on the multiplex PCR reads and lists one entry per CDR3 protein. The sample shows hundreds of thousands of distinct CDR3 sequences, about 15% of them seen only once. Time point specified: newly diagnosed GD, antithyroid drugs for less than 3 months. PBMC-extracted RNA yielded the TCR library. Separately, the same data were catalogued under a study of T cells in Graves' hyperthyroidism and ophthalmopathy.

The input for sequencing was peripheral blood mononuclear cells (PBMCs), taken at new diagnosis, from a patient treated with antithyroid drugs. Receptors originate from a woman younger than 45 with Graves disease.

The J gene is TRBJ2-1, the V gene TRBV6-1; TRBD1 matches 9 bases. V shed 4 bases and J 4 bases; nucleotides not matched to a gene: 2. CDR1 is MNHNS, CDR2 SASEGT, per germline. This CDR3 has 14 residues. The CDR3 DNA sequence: TGTGCCAGCAGTGGACAGGGGGGATACAATGAGCAGTTCTTC. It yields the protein CASSGQGGYNEQFF.

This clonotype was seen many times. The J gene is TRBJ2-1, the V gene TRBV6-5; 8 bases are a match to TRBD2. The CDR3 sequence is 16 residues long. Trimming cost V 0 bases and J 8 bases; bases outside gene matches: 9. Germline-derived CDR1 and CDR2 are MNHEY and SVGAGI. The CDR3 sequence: CASSYSDLAGKDEQFF. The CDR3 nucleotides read TGTGCCAGCAGTTACTCGGACCTAGCGGGTAAGGATGAGCAGTTCTTC.